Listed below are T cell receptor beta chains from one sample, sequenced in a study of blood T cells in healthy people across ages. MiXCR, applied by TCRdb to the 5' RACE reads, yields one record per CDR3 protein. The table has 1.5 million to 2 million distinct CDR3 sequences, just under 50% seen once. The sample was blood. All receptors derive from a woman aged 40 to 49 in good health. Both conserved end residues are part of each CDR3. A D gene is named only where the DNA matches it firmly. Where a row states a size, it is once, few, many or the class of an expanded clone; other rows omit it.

cdr3_aa: CATSRVGGETQYF; cdr3_nt: TGTGCCACCAGCAGAGTTGGCGGAGAGACCCAGTACTTC; clone_size: once; v_call: TRBV15; d_call: -; cdr3_length: 13; j_call: TRBJ2-5
cdr3_aa: CATDSLRGRSRKNTGELFF; cdr3_nt: TGTGCCACCGACTCCCTGCGGGGACGATCTCGAAAAAACACCGGGGAGCTGTTTTTT; clone_size: -; v_call: TRBV6-1; d_call: -; cdr3_length: 19; j_call: TRBJ2-2
cdr3_aa: CASSYISVGGTEAFF; cdr3_nt: TGTGCCAGCAGTTATATATCGGTGGGGGGCACTGAAGCTTTCTTT; clone_size: few; v_call: TRBV6-5; d_call: -; cdr3_length: 15; j_call: TRBJ1-1
cdr3_aa: CASSLRTATSTDTQYF; cdr3_nt: TGTGCCAGCAGCCTCCGAACCGCTACTAGCACAGATACGCAGTATTTT; clone_size: -; v_call: TRBV4-2; d_call: -; cdr3_length: 16; j_call: TRBJ2-3
cdr3_aa: CASSLSGASGYTF; cdr3_nt: TGTGCCAGCAGCCTCTCAGGGGCTTCAGGCTACACCTTC; clone_size: -; v_call: TRBV7-2; d_call: -; cdr3_length: 13; j_call: TRBJ1-2
cdr3_aa: CASSPGGVYDEQYF; cdr3_nt: TGTGCCAGCAGCCCAGGGGGAGTTTATGACGAGCAGTACTTC; clone_size: few; v_call: TRBV7-8; d_call: TRBD1; cdr3_length: 14; j_call: TRBJ2-7
cdr3_aa: CASSLGGTGSTNYGYTF; cdr3_nt: TGTGCCAGCAGTTTGGGGGGGACAGGCTCGACTAACTATGGCTACACCTTC; clone_size: -; v_call: TRBV28; d_call: TRBD1; cdr3_length: 17; j_call: TRBJ1-2
cdr3_aa: CASSYLDGEIYGYTF; cdr3_nt: TGTGCCAGCAGCTATTTGGACGGAGAGATCTATGGCTACACCTTC; clone_size: -; v_call: TRBV7-9; d_call: -; cdr3_length: 15; j_call: TRBJ1-2
cdr3_aa: CASSSSLAGTVTDTQYF; cdr3_nt: TGTGCCAGCAGCAGCAGCCTAGCGGGGACGGTCACAGATACGCAGTATTTT; clone_size: few; v_call: TRBV7-8; d_call: TRBD2; cdr3_length: 17; j_call: TRBJ2-3
cdr3_aa: CASSLQPGLSYEQYF; cdr3_nt: TGTGCCAGCAGCTTACAACCGGGGCTATCCTACGAGCAGTACTTC; clone_size: few; v_call: TRBV7-2; d_call: -; cdr3_length: 15; j_call: TRBJ2-7
cdr3_aa: CASVSGTPRSYGYTF; cdr3_nt: TGTGCCAGCGTATCGGGAACCCCGCGGAGCTATGGCTACACCTTC; clone_size: -; v_call: TRBV28; d_call: -; cdr3_length: 15; j_call: TRBJ1-2
cdr3_aa: CASSQAPGKSNYGYTF; cdr3_nt: TGCGCCAGCAGCCAAGCCCCAGGGAAATCTAACTATGGCTACACCTTC; clone_size: few; v_call: TRBV4-1; d_call: -; cdr3_length: 16; j_call: TRBJ1-2
cdr3_aa: CSAYSGTADSGANVLTF; cdr3_nt: TGCAGTGCTTATTCCGGGACAGCTGACTCTGGGGCCAACGTCCTGACTTTC; clone_size: -; v_call: TRBV20-1; d_call: TRBD1; cdr3_length: 17; j_call: TRBJ2-6
cdr3_aa: CASSLDGWDVLSYEQYF; cdr3_nt: TGCGCCAGCAGTTTAGATGGGTGGGACGTACTCTCCTACGAGCAGTACTTC; clone_size: -; v_call: TRBV12-3/TRBV12-4; d_call: -; cdr3_length: 17; j_call: TRBJ2-7
cdr3_aa: CASSGRLSAGGHGWGLTDTQYF; cdr3_nt: TGTGCCAGCAGCGGCCGCCTTAGCGCGGGGGGGCACGGCTGGGGATTGACAGATACGCAGTATTTT; clone_size: few; v_call: TRBV2; d_call: TRBD2; cdr3_length: 22; j_call: TRBJ2-3
cdr3_aa: CASSLVVGGGRETQYF; cdr3_nt: TGTGCCAGCAGCTTAGTGGTTGGCGGGGGCCGGGAGACCCAGTACTTC; clone_size: -; v_call: TRBV7-9; d_call: -; cdr3_length: 16; j_call: TRBJ2-5
cdr3_aa: CASSQVATEEFSGANVLTF; cdr3_nt: TGTGCCAGCAGCCAAGTGGCGACAGAGGAATTCTCTGGGGCCAACGTCCTGACTTTC; clone_size: -; v_call: TRBV3-1; d_call: -; cdr3_length: 19; j_call: TRBJ2-6
cdr3_aa: CASSLSFRTLDEQYF; cdr3_nt: TGTGCCAGCAGCTTGTCTTTTAGAACCTTAGACGAGCAGTACTTC; clone_size: -; v_call: TRBV7-9; d_call: -; cdr3_length: 15; j_call: TRBJ2-7
cdr3_aa: CASSQWTGGNLQETQYF; cdr3_nt: TGCGCCAGCAGCCAATGGACAGGGGGGAATCTCCAAGAGACCCAGTACTTC; clone_size: -; v_call: TRBV4-3; d_call: TRBD1; cdr3_length: 17; j_call: TRBJ2-5
cdr3_aa: CATSDSGSGEKLFF; cdr3_nt: TGTGCCACCAGTGATTCGGGGTCGGGTGAAAAACTGTTTTTT; clone_size: -; v_call: TRBV24-1; d_call: -; cdr3_length: 14; j_call: TRBJ1-4
cdr3_aa: CASSERTGLYEQYF; cdr3_nt: TGTGCCAGCAGCGAACGGACAGGCCTCTACGAGCAGTACTTC; clone_size: many; v_call: TRBV7-9; d_call: TRBD1; cdr3_length: 14; j_call: TRBJ2-7
cdr3_aa: CAIRIRDRNYEQYF; cdr3_nt: TGTGCCATCAGGATTCGGGACAGAAACTACGAGCAGTACTTC; clone_size: -; v_call: TRBV10-3; d_call: TRBD1; cdr3_length: 14; j_call: TRBJ2-7
cdr3_aa: CANSSATGIQPQHF; cdr3_nt: TGTGCCAACAGTTCCGCGACAGGGATTCAGCCCCAGCATTTT; clone_size: -; v_call: TRBV28; d_call: TRBD1; cdr3_length: 14; j_call: TRBJ1-5
cdr3_aa: CASSLVSGFQETQYF; cdr3_nt: TGCGCCAGCAGCTTGGTGTCAGGGTTTCAAGAGACCCAGTACTTC; clone_size: few; v_call: TRBV7-9; d_call: -; cdr3_length: 15; j_call: TRBJ2-5